The 20 T cell receptor beta chains in this list originate from one sample, sequenced in a study of cytomegalovirus exposure and HLA in healthy donors. PCR primers comprised 60 Vbeta and 13 Jbeta primers. The assay was immunoSEQ multiplex PCR, and TCRdb's table has in-frame clones only and misses some. The sample table sets out approximately 150,000 clones. Material for sequencing was PBMCs. These receptor sequences come from a male donor in good health and CMV-seronegative.

The V gene is TRBV30, the J gene TRBJ1-4; 9 bases match TRBD1. CDR3 size: 13 residues. V lost 6 bases and J lost 6; bases outside the gene matches: 5. Germline V gene data show CDR1 as GTSNPN and CDR2 as SVGIG (reference sequence). CDR3 coding DNA: TGTGCCTGTTGGACAGGGGATGATGAAAAACTGTTTTTT. Translation gives CACWTGDDEKLFF.

V and J are TRBV6-1 and TRBJ1-4; 8 bases match TRBD1. This CDR3 contains 15 residues. CDR1 MNHNS and CDR2 SASEGT come from the germline V gene. Unmatched junction bases numbered 2, after V lost 1 base and J lost 4 bases. The CDR3 DNA is TGTGCCAGCAGTGAAGGGACAGGGAGTAATGAAAAACTGTTTTTT. This codes for CASSEGTGSNEKLFF.

The genes are TRBV9 and TRBJ1-2; 8 nucleotides line up with TRBD1. This CDR3 contains 15 residues. The V and J ends lost 0 bases and 3 bases, in that order; junction bases with no gene match: 4. Germline CDR1 and CDR2: SGDLS and YYNGEE. CDR3 nucleotide sequence: TGTGCCAGCAGCGTAGCCACGGACAGGGACTATGGCTACACCTTC. Residues: CASSVATDRDYGYTF.

V usage is TRBV6-1 and J usage is TRBJ1-1; tentatively, D is TRBD1 (5 bases). The length of the CDR3 is 13 residues. CDR1 is MNHNS, CDR2 SASEGT, per germline. V was clipped by 1 base and J by 7 bases, with 10 bases between them. CDR3 amino acids: CASSEGGVGEAFF. CDR3 nucleotides: TGTGCCAGCAGTGAAGGGGGGGTGGGTGAAGCTTTCTTT.

The J gene is TRBJ2-7, the V gene TRBV11-2; TRBD2 is a possible D gene (6 bases). CDR3 length: 13 amino acids. Germline CDR1 reads SGHAT; CDR2 reads FQNNGV. Trimming removed 5 bases from V and 3 bases from J, with 11 bases in between. The CDR3 reads CASSPSSVYEQYF. CDR3 DNA sequence: TGTGCCAGCAGCCCGTCTAGCGTCTACGAGCAGTACTTC.

This chain joins TRBV4-3 and TRBJ1-1; 9 nucleotides match TRBD1. The CDR3 has 15 amino acids. V shed 0 bases, J shed 11 bases, and the junction held 10 bases outside the gene matches. Germline CDR1 and CDR2: LGHNA and YSLEER. CDR3 loop: CASSQDHGTGNVAFF. CDR3 nucleotide sequence: TGCGCCAGCAGCCAAGATCACGGGACAGGGAATGTGGCTTTCTTT.

V gene TRBV6-1 combines with J gene TRBJ1-4; D unclear. Germline V gene sequence: CDR1 MNHNS, CDR2 SASEGT. V was cut by 11 bases and J by 5 bases, with 21 bases left in between. The CDR3 contains 15 residues. CDR3 amino acids: CAGGLIVAGNEKLFF. CDR3 coding DNA: TGTGCCGGAGGGCTAATAGTGGCGGGGAATGAAAAACTGTTTTTT.

With regard to this clone: A read error may produce the germline difference seen at one junction end. The chain joins TRBV15 to TRBJ2-7; TRBD1 aligns across 9 bases. The germline V gene encodes CDR1 LNHNV and CDR2 YYDKDF (reference sequence). This CDR3 is 15 amino acids long. In DNA form, the CDR3 reads TGTGCCGCCAGCAGAGACCGGGACAGGGCTTACGAGCAGTACTTC. It specifies CAASRDRDRAYEQYF.

The chain is built from TRBV10-2 and TRBJ1-1, with TRBD1 identical over 7 bases. The CDR3 consists of 14 residues. V lost 2 bases, J lost 8 bases, and 8 bases stayed unmatched. Germline V gives CDR1 WSHSY, CDR2 SAAADI. DNA of the CDR3: TGCGCCAGCAGTGAGGGAGGTCGGACAGGAGAAGCTTTCTTT. Amino acids: CASSEGGRTGEAFF.

V and J are TRBV19 and TRBJ1-6; D is uncertain. The CDR3 is 12 residues long. Germline lookup yields CDR1 LNHDA and CDR2 SQIVND (reference sequence). Trimming stripped 9 bases from V and 9 bases from J, with 12 bases between. The CDR3 is CASSATPSPLHF. CDR3 bases: TGTGCCAGCTCAGCGACTCCTTCACCCCTCCACTTT.

This chain connects TRBV4-3 to TRBJ2-1; 11 positions agree with TRBD1. Germline V gives CDR1 LGHNA, CDR2 YSLEER. V dropped 4 bases and J dropped 8; count of bases not matched to a gene: 7. The CDR3 has 15 residues. Here the CDR3 DNA reads TGCGCCAGCAGCCGCTCGGGACAGGGGGTGGATGAGCAGTTCTTC. It specifies CASSRSGQGVDEQFF.

As for this clone: The same CDR3 arises from other DNA sequences in this sample as well. The V and J genes are TRBV5-1 and TRBJ1-2, with 7 nucleotides matching TRBD1. V lost 0 bases and J lost 2; bases outside the gene matches: 1. This CDR3 spans 14 amino acids. Germline V gene sequence: CDR1 SGHRS, CDR2 YFSETQ. The CDR3 region is CASSLGQGNYGYTF. The CDR3 coding sequence is TGCGCCAGCAGCTTGGGACAGGGCAACTATGGCTACACCTTC.

The V call is TRBV18, the J call TRBJ1-1, with a tentative D call TRBD1 (6 bases). Per the germline V gene, CDR1 is KGHSH and CDR2 is LQKENI. The CDR3 covers 16 residues. V lost 5 bases, J lost 1 base, and 17 bases lay in between. As DNA, the CDR3 is TGTGCCAGCTCAGCGAAACCAACAGGGTCGAACACTGAAGCTTTCTTT. Encoded protein: CASSAKPTGSNTEAFF.

The rearrangement joins TRBV6-5 to TRBJ2-7; a possible D gene is TRBD1 (5 bases). V was cut by 5 bases and J by 2 bases, with 10 bases left in between. The CDR3 has 13 residues. From germline, CDR1 is MNHEY and CDR2 SVGAGI. The CDR3 region is CASSRQHAYEQYF. CDR3 nucleotides: TGTGCCAGCAGTCGACAGCACGCCTACGAGCAGTACTTC.

The chain joins TRBV30 to TRBJ2-2, with D possibly being TRBD1 (5 bases). Germline assignment: CDR1 GTSNPN and CDR2 SVGIG (reference sequence). V lost 0 bases and J 3 bases, leaving 26 bases between the germline ends. CDR3 length equals 20 residues. CDR3 sequence: CAWSVQAQGVFRSDTGELFF. In DNA form, the CDR3 reads TGTGCCTGGAGTGTACAGGCGCAAGGCGTTTTCCGATCGGACACCGGGGAGCTGTTTTTT.

This chain joins TRBV6-1 and TRBJ2-7; TRBD2 might be the D (6 bases). From germline, CDR1 is MNHNS and CDR2 SASEGT. The CDR3 contains 15 residues. V was trimmed by 6 bases and J by 5 bases, leaving 20 bases between them. CDR3 nucleotides: TGTGCCAGCAGCCAAGCGGGCCCAACCCAGGACGAGCAGTACTTC. Translation: CASSQAGPTQDEQYF.

The gene calls are TRBV5-1 and TRBJ1-3; 8 bases align to TRBD1. Per the germline V gene, CDR1 is SGHRS and CDR2 is YFSETQ. The CDR3 length is 14 residues. With V trimmed by 4 bases and J by 4 bases, 4 bases remained unmatched. The CDR3 reads CASSLDRVGNTIYF. As DNA, the CDR3 is TGCGCCAGCAGCCTGGACAGGGTCGGAAACACCATATATTTT. Variable domain in full (rest from reference TRBV5-1 and TRBJ1-3): KAGVTQTPRYLIKTRGQQVTLSCSPISGHRSVSWYQQTPGQGLQFLFEYFSETQRNKGNFPGRFSGRQFSNSRSEMNVSTLELGDSALYLCASSLDRVGNTIYFGEGSWLTVV.

The chain couples TRBV7-9 to TRBJ1-5; 8 bases line up with TRBD1. V was clipped by 5 bases and J by 4 bases; unmatched bases: 10. There are 16 residues in the CDR3. Germline CDR1 reads SEHNR; CDR2 reads FQNEAQ (reference sequence). Here the CDR3 reads CASSHDRGVRNQPQHF. The CDR3 bases are TGTGCCAGCAGCCATGACAGGGGAGTACGAAATCAGCCCCAGCATTTT.

The chain carries TRBV6-6 and TRBJ1-6; D is unresolved. V was pared by 5 bases and J by 11 bases, with 7 bases between. Per germline, CDR1 MNHNY and CDR2 SVGAGI (reference sequence). The CDR3 has 11 residues. CDR3 amino acids: CASSLSAPLHF. The CDR3 coding sequence is TGTGCCAGCAGTCTTTCCGCACCCCTCCACTTT.

The genes are TRBV19 and TRBJ1-2; D might be TRBD1 (6 bases). The V end lost 5 bases, the J end lost 6 bases, and 13 bases lay between the germline ends. The CDR3 contains 13 residues. Germline CDR1 is LNHDA and CDR2 is SQIVND (reference sequence). The CDR3 sequence is CASSPMTGDGYTF. Written as DNA, the CDR3 is TGTGCCAGTAGTCCTATGACAGGCGATGGCTACACCTTC.